These 21 T cell receptor beta chains share one sample of origin, sequenced in a study of tissue T cells after allogeneic stem cell transplantation. Indicated time point: mouse harvest day 14 after allogeneic transplant. Mouse grafts combined 10^7 T-cell-depleted bone marrow cells with 10^6 splenic CD5+ T cells. Repertoires were generated with immunoSEQ multiplex PCR, while TCRdb's copy carries only in-frame clones and drops some. This sample carries some 2,600 clones, around 40% of them seen once, and the ten largest clones take around 20%. Material: gut tissue. Receptors were obtained from a female BALB/c mouse given C57BL/6 T cells with graft-versus-host disease after an allogeneic hematopoietic cell transplant.

The table lists this clone with a few counts. The listed genes are named as in mouse. Read data end 1 residue before the CDR3 end; the end is taken from the germline J gene. This chain connects TRBV3 to TRBJ2-7; D gene unclear. Germline V gives CDR1 SNHLY, CDR2 FYNGKV (reference sequence). Trimming cost V 2 bases and J 0 bases, with 5 bases left between them. This CDR3 region has 13 residues. CDR3 DNA (partial): TGTGCCAGCAGCTTATCCAACTCCTATGAACAGTAC. Amino acid sequence: CASSLSNSYEQY. The CDR3 reads in full as CASSLSNSYEQYF.

This clone is hyperexpanded in the sample. Gene names refer to mouse genes. Partial CDR3 DNA: TGTGCCAGCAGTCGGACTGGGGGGCACTCCTATGAACAGTAC. The encoded protein is CASSRTGGHSYEQY. From start to end, the CDR3 is CASSRTGGHSYEQYF. The rearrangement uses TRBV3 and TRBJ2-7; 11 nucleotides line up with TRBD2. With the read ending 1 residue before the CDR3 end, the germline J gene is used to fill in that end. The V segment lost 6 bases and the J segment 0 bases; nucleotides outside the gene matches: 4. Germline CDR1 and CDR2: SNHLY and FYNGKV (reference sequence). CDR3 length: 15 amino acids.

On this clone itself: All gene names here are mouse names. The sequenced fragment ends 1 residue before the CDR3 boundary, so the rest is inferred from the germline J gene. This chain links TRBV5 with TRBJ1-1, with no clear D. The CDR3 spans 13 residues. The V end lost 0 bases, the J end lost 0 bases, and 2 bases lay between the germline ends. Germline-derived CDR1 and CDR2 are LGHNA and YNLKQL (reference sequence). CDR3 sequence reads: CASSQEQNTEVFF. The sequenced CDR3 bases are TGTGCCAGCAGCCAAGAACAGAACACAGAAGTCTTC.

A word on this clone: Each gene name is a mouse one. Read sequence stops 1 residue before the CDR3 end, and the germline J gene provides the missing end. The rearrangement uses TRBV1 and TRBJ2-5; 8 bases line up with TRBD2. This CDR3 spans 15 amino acids. With 3 bases clipped from V and 2 bases from J, the junction kept 4 bases outside the gene matches. CDR1 is NSQYPW, CDR2 LRSPGD, per germline (reference sequence). The sequenced CDR3 bases are TGCACCTGCAGTGCTAGACTGGGGCCCCAAGACACCCAGTAC. It is translated as CTCSARLGPQDTQY. The complete CDR3 sequence is CTCSARLGPQDTQYF.

Only a few counts were recorded for this clone. All gene names here are mouse names. The read comes to an end 1 residue before the CDR3 does, leaving the germline J gene to fill in the end. The chain employs TRBV3 and TRBJ2-7; 9 nucleotides agree with TRBD2. The J segment lost 3 bases and the V segment lost 0 bases, leaving 0 bases of the junction unmatched. Looked up from germline, CDR1 is SNHLY and CDR2 is FYNGKV (reference sequence). The CDR3 has 14 amino acids. CDR3 DNA (partial): TGTGCCAGCAGCTTAGCCTGGGGGGGCTATGAACAGTAC. Translated, it gives CASSLAWGGYEQY. In full, the CDR3 reads CASSLAWGGYEQYF.

Relative to its sample, this clone is medium-sized. These gene names are mouse names. The read ends 1 residue early relative to the CDR3; the germline J gene fills the gap. The sample contains more than one DNA sequence encoding this CDR3. V is TRBV26 and J is TRBJ2-3, with D hard to call. V lost 2 bases, J lost 0 bases, and 6 bases lay in between. Germline V CDR1 and CDR2: KGHPV, FQNQEV (reference sequence). This CDR3 contains 14 residues. Incomplete CDR3 DNA: TGTGCCAGCAGTCTGGGGTCTAGTGCAGAAACGCTGTAT. Translation gives CASSLGSSAETLY. The entire CDR3 protein reads CASSLGSSAETLYF.

With respect to this clone: Germline and genes: mouse. The observed sequence ends 1 residue before the CDR3 terminus, with the missing tail filled in from the germline J gene. The chain recombines TRBV3 with TRBJ2-7, with 10 positions matching TRBD1. V lost 5 bases to trimming and J lost 5 bases; unmatched junction nucleotides: 3. From germline, CDR1 is SNHLY and CDR2 FYNGKV (reference sequence). The CDR3 runs 13 residues. This CDR3 is CASSPDRGDEQYF. CDR3 DNA, as far as it was read: TGTGCCAGCAGCCCGGACAGGGGGGATGAACAGTAC.

This clone has a handful of counts. Genes and germline come from the mouse. The CDR3 bases that were read are TGTGCTAGCAGTTCTTCAGGGGTTTCTGGAAATACGCTCTAT. It is translated as CASSSSGVSGNTLY. The whole CDR3 sequence is CASSSSGVSGNTLYF. This rearrangement joins TRBV29 to TRBJ1-3, with D perhaps TRBD1 (6 bases). The CDR3 extends 1 residue past the end of the read, so its final part is completed from the germline J gene. This CDR3 is 15 amino acids long. Trimming took 4 bases from V and 0 from J, leaving 10 bases between them. Germline V gene sequence: CDR1 MSHET, CDR2 SYDVDS. Based on the CDR3 plus reference TRBV29 and TRBJ1-3, the full variable domain is DMKVTQMPRYLIKRMGENVLLECGQDMSHETMYWYRQDPGLGLQLIYISYDVDSNSEGDIPKGYRVSRKKREHFSLILDSAKTNQTSVYFCASSSSGVSGNTLYFGEGSRLIVV.

In this sample, this clone is large. Germline and genes here are mouse. The DNA ends 1 residue before the CDR3 does, and the rest of the CDR3 is filled in from the germline J gene. The chain recombines TRBV17 with TRBJ1-1, with D perhaps TRBD1 (6 bases). Trimming cost V 4 bases and J 0 bases, with 9 bases left between them. The CDR3 sequence is 14 residues long. Germline V lookup: CDR1 MNHDT, CDR2 YYDKIL. The CDR3 reads CASSIPGANTEVFF. CDR3 bases read: TGTGCTAGCAGTATCCCAGGGGCAAACACAGAAGTCTTC. The full variable domain, completed using reference TRBV17 and TRBJ1-1, is DTTVKQNPRYKLARVGKPVNLICSQTMNHDTMYWYQKKPNQAPKLLLFYYDKILNREADTFEKFQSSRPNNSFCSLYIGSAGLEYSAMYLCASSIPGANTEVFFGKGTRLTVV.

Comment on this clone: Each gene name is a mouse one. The part of the CDR3 DNA that was read is TGTGCCAGCAGTCTCCGGGACAGGGGCTATGAACAGTAC. It translates to CASSLRDRGYEQY. The CDR3 in its entirety is CASSLRDRGYEQYF. The chain carries TRBV24 and TRBJ2-7, with 10 bases fitting TRBD1. The read halts 1 residue ahead of the CDR3 end, with the missing end drawn from the germline J gene. Germline trimming cut 3 bases from V and 3 bases from J; bases unmatched to any gene: 2. The CDR3 covers 14 residues. Germline lookup yields CDR1 KGHTA and CDR2 FRNEEI.

Worth noting for this clone: Gene names are the mouse ones. The sequenced fragment ends 1 residue before the CDR3 boundary, so the rest is inferred from the germline J gene. The gene calls are TRBV12-1 and TRBJ2-7; 7 bases align to TRBD2. The CDR3 runs 15 residues. V was clipped by 3 bases and J by 0 bases; unmatched bases: 7. The germline CDR1 and CDR2 sequences are SGHSN and HYEKVE. The sequenced CDR3 bases are TGTGCCAGCTCTGACTGGGTATCCCGCTCCTATGAACAGTAC. Translation gives CASSDWVSRSYEQY. The entire CDR3 is CASSDWVSRSYEQYF. Combining the CDR3 with reference TRBV12-1 and TRBJ2-7 gives the whole variable domain DSGVVQSPRHIIKEKGGRSVLTCIPISGHSNVVWYQQTLGKELKFLIQHYEKVERDKGFLPSRFSVQQFDDYHSEMNMSALELEDSAMYFCASSDWVSRSYEQYFGPGTRLTVL.

Note on this clone: Gene and germline names: mouse. From the germline J gene comes the end of the CDR3, since the read stops 1 residue before it. The V and J genes are TRBV3 and TRBJ2-5; 8 bases line up with TRBD2. The germline V gene has CDR1 SNHLY and CDR2 FYNGKV (reference sequence). The CDR3 is 15 residues long. With V trimmed by 0 bases and J by 5 bases, 4 bases remained unmatched. This chain's CDR3 is CASSLAGGVGDTQYF. The sequenced part of the CDR3 DNA is TGTGCCAGCAGCTTAGCTGGGGGGGTGGGAGACACCCAGTAC.

About this clone itself: Genes here carry mouse names. The observed sequence ends 1 residue before the CDR3 terminus, with the missing tail filled in from the germline J gene. The chain couples TRBV3 to TRBJ2-2; D possibly corresponds to TRBD1 (5 bases). Trimming took 5 bases from V and 1 from J, leaving 8 bases between them. Germline CDR1 SNHLY, CDR2 FYNGKV (reference sequence). CDR3 length: 14 amino acids. CDR3 loop: CASSPDRNTGQLYF. Partial CDR3 DNA: TGTGCCAGCAGCCCCGACAGAAACACCGGGCAGCTCTAC.

In regard to this clone: Here the gene names and germline are mouse. The CDR3 end falls 1 residue outside the read, so it is completed with the germline J gene. V usage is TRBV26 and J usage is TRBJ1-2; D gene uncertain. The V gene's germline CDR1 is KGHPV and CDR2 FQNQEV (reference sequence). This CDR3 region has 13 residues. V gave up 4 bases and J gave up 4 bases, with 10 bases separating them. The CDR3 region is CASSPHKISDYTF. The sequenced CDR3 bases are TGTGCCAGCAGTCCTCACAAAATCTCCGACTACACC.

Remarks on this clone: Genes and germline are mouse. From the germline J gene comes the end of the CDR3, since the read stops 1 residue before it. The chain links TRBV12-2 to TRBJ2-5; D is perhaps TRBD2 (6 bases). The V gene lost 4 bases and the J gene lost 0 bases, with 10 bases spanning the gap. The CDR3 is 14 amino acids. Germline V gene sequence: CDR1 SGHLS, CDR2 HYDKME. CDR3 DNA (partial): TGTGCCAGCTCCCTTGACTGGAACCAAGACACCCAGTAC. It yields the protein CASSLDWNQDTQY. The whole CDR3 protein reads CASSLDWNQDTQYF.

Regarding this clone: Mouse germline and gene names are used. The read ends 1 residue shy of where the CDR3 ends; the end is completed using the germline J gene. The chain uses TRBV12-1 and TRBJ2-4, with TRBD2 matching over 7 bases. CDR1 is SGHSN, CDR2 HYEKVE, per germline. Losses at the gene ends were 2 bases for V and 4 bases for J; bases not matched to a gene: 5. The CDR3 extends over 14 amino acids. The CDR3 DNA, read in part, is TGTGCCAGCTCTCCCGGGCTGGGGGAAAACACCTTGTAC. Translating gives CASSPGLGENTLY. The complete CDR3 protein is CASSPGLGENTLYF.

As to this clone: Gene names and germline match the mouse. Sequencing ends 1 residue short of the CDR3 end; the germline J gene provides the rest. This chain joins TRBV26 and TRBJ2-1; 11 nucleotides line up with TRBD2. Trimming took 6 bases from V and 0 from J; bases not matched to a gene: 7. Germline V gene data show CDR1 as KGHPV and CDR2 as FQNQEV (reference sequence). The CDR3 runs 17 residues. The CDR3 protein is CASSLGLGGYNYAEQFF. Partial CDR3 DNA: TGTGCCAGCAGCCTCGGACTGGGGGGCTATAACTATGCTGAGCAGTTC.

There are a few counts of this clone. Gene and germline names: mouse. The CDR3 end is not reached by the read, which stops 1 residue before it; the germline J gene fills it in. The chain recombines TRBV15 with TRBJ1-1; 10 bases are a match to TRBD1. Germline CDR1 and CDR2: SGHND and FRSKSL. The CDR3 is 11 residues long. The trim removed 6 bases at V and 8 bases at J, leaving 0 bases unmatched. CDR3 DNA, as far as it was read: TGTGCCAGCAGGACAGGGGGCGAAGTCTTC. The encoded protein is CASRTGGEVF. The whole CDR3 protein is CASRTGGEVFF.

A remark on this clone: Mouse germline and gene names are used. The read terminates 1 residue before the CDR3 end, so the remaining end is supplied by the germline J gene. Additional DNA sequences in this sample encode the identical CDR3. V and J are TRBV15 and TRBJ2-2; the D gene is possibly TRBD2 (6 bases). The CDR3 is 15 amino acids. Trimming left V 1 base short and J 0 bases short, with 6 bases between. The germline gives CDR1 SGHND, CDR2 FRSKSL. Partial CDR3 DNA: TGTGCCAGCAGTTTAGGGGGGGCAAACACCGGGCAGCTCTAC. It is translated as CASSLGGANTGQLY. The CDR3 in its entirety is CASSLGGANTGQLYF.

Regarding this clone: The gene symbols are mouse symbols. The CDR3 protein is CASSLTANTEVFF. The CDR3 DNA, read in part, is TGTGCCAGCAGCTTGACAGCAAACACAGAAGTCTTC. The V gene is TRBV3, the J gene TRBJ1-1; perhaps TRBD1 as D (5 bases). The CDR3 end is not reached by the read, which stops 1 residue before it; the germline J gene fills it in. The CDR3 runs 13 residues. V shed 3 bases and J shed 0 bases, with 5 bases lying between them. CDR1 and CDR2 from the germline V gene are SNHLY and FYNGKV (reference sequence). Full variable domain (outside the CDR3, taken from reference TRBV3 and TRBJ1-1): GPKVLQIPSHQIIDMGQMVTLNCDPVSNHLYFYWYKQILGQQMEFLVNFYNGKVMEKSKLFKDQFSVERPDGSYFTLKIQPTALEDSAVYFCASSLTANTEVFFGKGTRLTVV.

About this clone itself: Any gene name here is a mouse gene name. The read terminates 1 residue ahead of where the CDR3 ends, so the germline J gene completes it. The rearrangement links TRBV12-1 to TRBJ2-7; a possible D gene is TRBD2 (5 bases). The ends were cut back, 0 bases at V and 3 bases at J, with 11 bases in the middle. The CDR3 covers 14 residues. Germline-derived CDR1 and CDR2 are SGHSN and HYEKVE. The CDR3 DNA, read in part, is TGTGCCAGCTCTCTCGACACTGGCGTCTATGAACAGTAC. Its protein product is CASSLDTGVYEQY. The full CDR3 protein reads CASSLDTGVYEQYF.